What follows are 7 T cell receptor beta chains derived from one specimen sequenced in a study of spatial heterogeneity in lung cancer. Study-level results: Mutation counts in tumors were tracked by counts of expanded intratumoral alpha and beta TCRs.

No antigens are known for them. One entry per CDR3 protein, called by TCRdb with MiXCR from the 5' RACE reads. This table has roughly 18,000 distinct CDR3 sequences, 9.5% to 10% appearing once. As to time point: sample taken at primary tumor resection. Sample: lung tumor tissue, taken at surgery. The receptor set was obtained from a female donor with early-stage non-small cell lung cancer.

With regard to this clonotype: This beta chain is an unintended read in a library built for alpha chains; its size means little. V and J are TRBV5-1 and TRBJ1-1; 7 bases are shared with TRBD1. V shed 3 bases and J 2 bases; nucleotides not matched to a gene: 4. The CDR3 is made up of 14 amino acids. The germline gives CDR1 SGHRS, CDR2 YFSETQ. The DNA of the CDR3 is TGCGCCAGCAGCTCCCAGGGGGGCAACACTGAAGCTTTCTTT. This encodes CASSSQGGNTEAFF.

Regarding this clonotype: The library was designed around alpha chains, so this beta chain is a stray read whose abundance carries little weight. The rearrangement uses TRBV6-2 or TRBV6-3 and TRBJ2-3; 8 bases align to TRBD1. Germline V gene lookup returns CDR1 MNHEY and CDR2 SVGEGT. V trimming: 2 bases; J trimming: 0 bases; junction bases outside the gene matches: 7. The CDR3 extends over 17 amino acids. CDR3 in DNA: TGTGCCAGCAGTTACCTCTGGCAGGGGGCTAGCACAGATACGCAGTATTTT. Amino acid sequence: CASSYLWQGASTDTQYF.

This clonotype was seen ten or more times. The library was built for alpha chains, so this beta chain is an off-target read and its size means little. The genes are TRBV30 and TRBJ2-3; D possibly corresponds to TRBD2 (6 bases). Germline V CDR1 and CDR2: GTSNPN, SVGIG (reference sequence). V lost 2 bases, J lost 10 bases, and 13 bases lay in between. This CDR3 is 12 amino acids long. Written as DNA, the CDR3 is TGTGCCTGGAGTTCGGGGGTAGCGGCGCAGTATTTT. Translation gives CAWSSGVAAQYF.

This clonotype showed up many times. The library was built for alpha chains, so this beta chain is an off-target read and its size means little. The V and J genes are TRBV28 and TRBJ1-1, with a possible D match to TRBD1 (6 bases). Germline CDR1 MDHEN, CDR2 SYDVKM. Trimming took off 2 bases at V and 5 bases at J, with 9 bases between the two ends. The CDR3 runs to 13 residues. CDR3 bases: TGTGCCAGCAGTTTAGGGGGGCGGACTGAAGCTTTCTTT. Its translation: CASSLGGRTEAFF.

Note on this clonotype: Because the library targeted alpha chains, this beta chain is an off-target read whose size means little. The chain couples TRBV20-1 to TRBJ2-1, with 7 bases lining up with TRBD1. Germline CDR1 reads DFQATT; CDR2 reads SNEGSKA (reference sequence). With V trimmed by 3 bases and J by 7 bases, 15 bases remained unmatched. This CDR3 region has 16 residues. CDR3: CSASTYGQEDWNEQFF. The CDR3 DNA sequence: TGCAGTGCTAGCACCTATGGACAGGAAGATTGGAATGAGCAGTTCTTC.

Regarding this clonotype: Since it is a stray read in a library aimed at alpha chains, this beta chain has a size that is not meaningful. V and J are TRBV27 and TRBJ1-1; 10 bases agree with TRBD1. From germline, CDR1 is MNHEY and CDR2 SMNVEV (reference sequence). CDR3 length: 13 residues. Trimming removed 4 bases from V and 4 bases from J; junction bases left unmatched: 0. The CDR3 loop reads CASSWDRGTEAFF. DNA for the CDR3: TGTGCCAGCAGTTGGGACAGGGGCACTGAAGCTTTCTTT.

This clonotype was counted between two and nine times. As an off-target read in a library built for alpha chains, this beta chain has a frequency of little significance. The chain recombines TRBV18 with TRBJ2-3; D gene ambiguous. This CDR3 region has 14 residues. The V end lost 3 bases, the J end lost 0 bases, and 7 bases lay between the germline ends. Germline CDR1 is KGHSH and CDR2 is LQKENI. The CDR3 DNA is TGTGCCAGCTCACCGGGCAGAAGCACAGATACGCAGTATTTT. As protein: CASSPGRSTDTQYF.